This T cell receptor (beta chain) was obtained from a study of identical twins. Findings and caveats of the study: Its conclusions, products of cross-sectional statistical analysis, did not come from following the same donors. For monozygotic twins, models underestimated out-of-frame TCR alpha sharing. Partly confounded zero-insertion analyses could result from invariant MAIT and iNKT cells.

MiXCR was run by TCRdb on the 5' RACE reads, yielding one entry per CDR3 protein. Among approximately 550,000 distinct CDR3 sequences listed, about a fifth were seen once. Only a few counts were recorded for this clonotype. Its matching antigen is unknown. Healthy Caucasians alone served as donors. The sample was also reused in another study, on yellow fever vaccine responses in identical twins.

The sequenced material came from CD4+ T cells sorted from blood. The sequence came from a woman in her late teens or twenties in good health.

The CDR3 DNA reads as TGCGCCAGCAGCTCGGGGGACTCGTATAACAATGAGCAGTTCTTC. Translated, it gives CASSSGDSYNNEQFF. The chain has TRBV5-1 and TRBJ2-1, with D possibly matching TRBD2 (6 bases). This CDR3 is 15 amino acids long. In germline, CDR1 is SGHRS, CDR2 YFSETQ. V shed 3 bases and J shed 5 bases, with 15 bases lying between them.